This T cell receptor beta chain emerged from a study of long-term antiretroviral therapy in people with HIV. General study points: At every time point, clones expanded before ART dominated the repertoire. When set beside controls, HIV repertoires had CDR3 length ranges that were narrower. With ART, diversity went up but was still lower than in transplant donor controls.

Researchers report immunoSEQ v3.0 was run at survey level. Profiling relied on immunoSEQ multiplex PCR, and the TCRdb table lists in-frame clones only, not all of them. The table has tens of thousands of clones, 97% seen once; the top ten hold 2.5% to 3%. Trimming left V 6 bases short and J 6 bases short, with 16 bases between. The germline CDR1 and CDR2 sequences are SGDLS and YYNGEE. This CDR3 contains 14 residues. As concerns this clone: Its cognate antigen is unknown.

This chain joins TRBV9 and TRBJ1-5; D perhaps matches TRBD1 (6 bases). This material consisted of unsorted PBMCs, taken 6.9 years after starting antiretroviral therapy. The TCR sequence derives from a man aged 25 to 40 with HIV. The CDR3 sequence: CASNFRGVGQPQHF. In nucleotides, the CDR3 is TGTGCCAGCAATTTTAGGGGGGTCGGTCAGCCCCAGCATTTT.